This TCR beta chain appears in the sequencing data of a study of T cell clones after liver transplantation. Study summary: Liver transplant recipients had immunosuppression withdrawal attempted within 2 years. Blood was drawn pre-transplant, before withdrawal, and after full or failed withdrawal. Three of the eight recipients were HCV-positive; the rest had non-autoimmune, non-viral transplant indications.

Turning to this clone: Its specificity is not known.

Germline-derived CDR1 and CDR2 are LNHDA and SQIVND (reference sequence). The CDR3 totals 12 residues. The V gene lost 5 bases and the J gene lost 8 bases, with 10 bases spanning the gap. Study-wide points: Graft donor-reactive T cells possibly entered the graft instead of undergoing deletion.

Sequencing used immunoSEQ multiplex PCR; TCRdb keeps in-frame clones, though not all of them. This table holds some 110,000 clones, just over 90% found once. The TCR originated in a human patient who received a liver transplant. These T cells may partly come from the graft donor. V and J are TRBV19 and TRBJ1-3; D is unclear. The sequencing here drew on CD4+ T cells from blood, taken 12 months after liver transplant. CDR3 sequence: CASSSVPDTIYF. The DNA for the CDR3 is TGTGCCAGTAGTTCCGTCCCGGACACCATATATTTT.